A single sample gave rise to the 25 T cell receptor beta chains below, sequenced in a study of monozygotic twins with inflammatory bowel disease. TCRdb re-called the 5' RACE reads, yielding one record per CDR3 amino acid sequence without DNA. The sample holds approximately 210,000 distinct CDR3 sequences. Sequencing used blood. These receptors originate from a human donor with ulcerative colitis or Crohn's disease, or a healthy co-twin of an affected twin (not recorded which).

The chain recombines TRBV7-3 with TRBJ2-2. The CDR3 runs to 16 residues. CDR1 SGHTA and CDR2 FQGTGA come from the germline V gene. The CDR3 sequence is CASSSRTVANTGELFF.

The rearrangement uses TRBV20-1 and TRBJ2-7; TCRdb gives TRBD1 as the D gene, but with no DNA this cannot be confirmed. This CDR3 region has 11 residues. CDR1 is DFQATT and CDR2 is SNEGSKA in the germline V gene (reference sequence). CDR3: CSGRQNYEQYF.

The V call is TRBV5-1, the J call TRBJ1-6; without DNA, the TCRdb call of TRBD1 cannot be checked. The CDR3 length is 14 residues. The germline V gene encodes CDR1 SGHRS and CDR2 YFSETQ. The CDR3 spells CASSQTGQPYPLHF.

The chain recombines TRBV6-1 with TRBJ2-5; with no DNA, the TCRdb D assignment of TRBD1 cannot be verified. This CDR3 has 15 residues. CDR1 and CDR2 from the germline V gene are MNHNS and SASEGT. The CDR3 sequence is CASKNDRVLQETQYF.

The chain couples TRBV20-1 to TRBJ2-1; checking the TCRdb D call of TRBD1 is not possible without DNA. The CDR3 has 15 amino acids. CDR1 and CDR2 (germline): DFQATT, SNEGSKA (reference sequence). This CDR3 reads CSAPPGRGFSNEQFF.

The chain uses TRBV19 and TRBJ2-1; TCRdb reports TRBD1, a call that lacks DNA to check it against. The CDR3 is 16 amino acids. The germline CDR1 and CDR2 sequences are LNHDA and SQIVND (reference sequence). The CDR3 loop reads CASGTPGQGKDNEQFF.

The CDR3 loop reads CATSRGDSYNEQFF. The chain couples TRBV15 to TRBJ2-1; TCRdb reports TRBD1, a call that lacks DNA to check it against. The CDR3 covers 14 residues. Per the germline V gene, CDR1 is LNHNV and CDR2 is YYDKDF (reference sequence).

The rearrangement links TRBV12-3 or TRBV12-4 to TRBJ1-4. The CDR3 covers 12 residues. The CDR3 spells CASRGPGLGLFF.

V and J are TRBV18 and TRBJ2-7; TCRdb reports TRBD1, a call that lacks DNA to check it against. The V gene's germline CDR1 is KGHSH and CDR2 LQKENI. There are 13 residues in the CDR3. The CDR3 loop reads CASSLDRLYEQYF.

The V gene is TRBV18, the J gene TRBJ2-1. The CDR3 runs 16 residues. Per the germline V gene, CDR1 is KGHSH and CDR2 is LQKENI. CDR3 loop: CASSPSRGFSYNEQFF.

This rearrangement joins TRBV25-1 to TRBJ1-1; the TRBD1 assignment by TCRdb is unverifiable without DNA. CDR3 length equals 14 residues. From germline, CDR1 is MGHDK and CDR2 SYGVNS. CDR3 in amino acids: CASSGTGLNTEAFF.

The chain carries TRBV30 and TRBJ2-2; as DNA is missing, the TRBD1 call by TCRdb cannot be tested. CDR1 is GTSNPN, CDR2 SVGIG, per germline (reference sequence). The CDR3 covers 17 residues. CDR3 sequence: CAWSGLTRQGSTGDLFF.

V gene TRBV5-1 combines with J gene TRBJ1-3; with no DNA, the TCRdb D assignment of TRBD1 cannot be verified. CDR1 and CDR2 from the germline V gene are SGHRS and YFSETQ. The CDR3 is 17 residues long. CDR3 in amino acids: CASSLGQSELGRNTIYF.

The chain uses TRBV6-1 and TRBJ2-2; there is no DNA to check the TCRdb D call of TRBD1. CDR3 length: 15 residues. Germline CDR1 and CDR2: MNHNS and SASEGT. The CDR3 loop is CASSSGTVNTWELFF.

The chain joins TRBV18 to TRBJ1-1; lacking DNA, the TRBD1 call made by TCRdb goes unchecked. The CDR3 is 15 amino acids. From germline, CDR1 is KGHSH and CDR2 LQKENI. CDR3 loop: CASSQQGQGGTEAFF.

The V and J genes are TRBV7-2 and TRBJ1-1; the TCRdb D gene call, TRBD1, has no DNA to confirm it. The CDR3 contains 15 residues. Per germline, CDR1 SGHTA and CDR2 FQGNSA. CDR3 loop: CASSLIQGAGTEAFF. Full variable domain (rest looked up from reference TRBV7-2 and TRBJ1-1): GAGVSQSPSNKVTEKGKDVELRCDPISGHTALYWYRQSLGQGLEFLIYFQGNSAPDKSGLPSDRFSAERTGGSVSTLTIQRTQQEDSAVYLCASSLIQGAGTEAFFGQGTRLTVV.

The rearrangement links TRBV7-9 to TRBJ1-1; TCRdb proposes TRBD1, but this gene call is untestable without DNA. The CDR3 length is 14 residues. Germline CDR1 and CDR2: SEHNR and FQNEAQ (reference sequence). The CDR3 is CASSLVSGGMVAFF.

The J gene is TRBJ2-5, the V gene TRBV6-2 or TRBV6-3; TCRdb designates TRBD2, a call that cannot be tested without DNA. The germline gives CDR1 MNHEY, CDR2 SVGEGT. The CDR3 totals 14 residues. This CDR3 reads CASTSTSGRQTQYF.

The gene calls are TRBV12-3 or TRBV12-4 and TRBJ1-3. This CDR3 spans 15 amino acids. The CDR3 is CASSAQTVSGNTIYF.

This chain links TRBV19 with TRBJ2-3; TCRdb selects TRBD1, and the lack of DNA leaves this call unchecked. The CDR3 contains 16 residues. CDR1 and CDR2 from the germline V gene are LNHDA and SQIVND (reference sequence). CDR3: CASSAAPLAVTDTQYF. The full variable domain, completed using reference TRBV19 and TRBJ2-3, is DGGITQSPKYLFRKEGQNVTLSCEQNLNHDAMYWYRQDPGQGLRLIYYSQIVNDFQKGDIAEGYSVSREKKESFPLTVTSAQKNPTAFYLCASSAAPLAVTDTQYFGPGTRLTVL.

The chain employs TRBV11-2 and TRBJ2-6; TCRdb's D call, TRBD1, is unchecked because there is no DNA. Germline V lookup: CDR1 SGHAT, CDR2 FQNNGV. This CDR3 spans 20 amino acids. This chain's CDR3 is CASSFGGAGTGVTGANVLTF.

The J gene is TRBJ2-2, the V gene TRBV3-1; TCRdb's D call, TRBD1, is unchecked because there is no DNA. CDR3 size: 14 residues. Looked up from germline, CDR1 is LGHDT and CDR2 is YNNKEL (reference sequence). The CDR3: CASSQRGNTGELFF.

The rearrangement uses TRBV6-1 and TRBJ2-2. This CDR3 spans 17 amino acids. Germline V gene sequence: CDR1 MNHNS, CDR2 SASEGT. The CDR3 sequence: CASSVGLGIANTGELFF.

V and J are TRBV29-1 and TRBJ2-3. The CDR3 is 12 amino acids. CDR1 and CDR2 (germline): SQVTM, ANQGSEA. This CDR3 is CSVAQSTDTQYF.

The rearrangement joins TRBV11-2 to TRBJ2-7; TCRdb designates TRBD2, a call that cannot be tested without DNA. The germline CDR1 and CDR2 sequences are SGHAT and FQNNGV. The CDR3 has 16 residues. The CDR3 protein is CASSLELAGLTYEQYF.